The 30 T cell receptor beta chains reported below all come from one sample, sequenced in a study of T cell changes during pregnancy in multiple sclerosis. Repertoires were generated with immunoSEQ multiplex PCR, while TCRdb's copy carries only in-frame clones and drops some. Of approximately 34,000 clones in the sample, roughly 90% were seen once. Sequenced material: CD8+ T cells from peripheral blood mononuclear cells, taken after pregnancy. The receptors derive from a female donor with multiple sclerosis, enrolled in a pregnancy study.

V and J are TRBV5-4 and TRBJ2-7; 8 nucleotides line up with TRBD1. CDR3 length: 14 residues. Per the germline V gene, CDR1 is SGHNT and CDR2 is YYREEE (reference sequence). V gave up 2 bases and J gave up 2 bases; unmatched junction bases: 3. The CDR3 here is CASSFGTGTYEQYF. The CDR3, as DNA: TGTGCCAGCAGCTTCGGGACAGGTACCTACGAGCAGTACTTC.

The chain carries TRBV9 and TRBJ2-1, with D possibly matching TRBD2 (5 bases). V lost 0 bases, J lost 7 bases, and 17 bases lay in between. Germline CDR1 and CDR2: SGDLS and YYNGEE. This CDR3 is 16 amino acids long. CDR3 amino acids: CASSVAPRGFVNEQFF. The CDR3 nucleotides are TGTGCCAGCAGCGTAGCTCCACGAGGGTTCGTTAATGAGCAGTTCTTC.

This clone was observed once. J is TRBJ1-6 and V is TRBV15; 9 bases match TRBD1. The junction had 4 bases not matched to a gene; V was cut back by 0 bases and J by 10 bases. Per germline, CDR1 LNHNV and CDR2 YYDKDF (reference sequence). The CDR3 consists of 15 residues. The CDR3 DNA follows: TGTGCCACCAGCAGAGAGGGGACAGGGAAATCACCCCTCCACTTT. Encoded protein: CATSREGTGKSPLHF.

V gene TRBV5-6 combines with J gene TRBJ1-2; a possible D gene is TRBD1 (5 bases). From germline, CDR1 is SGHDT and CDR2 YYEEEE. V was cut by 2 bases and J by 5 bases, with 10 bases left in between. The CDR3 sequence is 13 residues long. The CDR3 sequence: CASSFGGGYGYTF. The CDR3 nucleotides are TGTGCCAGCAGCTTCGGGGGGGGATATGGCTACACCTTC.

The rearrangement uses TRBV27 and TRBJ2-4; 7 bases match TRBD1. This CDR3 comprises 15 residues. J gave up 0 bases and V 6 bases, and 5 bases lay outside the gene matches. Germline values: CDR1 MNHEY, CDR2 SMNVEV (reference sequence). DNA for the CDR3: TGTGCCAGCAGAAGGGACAGCCCAGCCAAAAACATTCAGTACTTC. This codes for CASRRDSPAKNIQYF.

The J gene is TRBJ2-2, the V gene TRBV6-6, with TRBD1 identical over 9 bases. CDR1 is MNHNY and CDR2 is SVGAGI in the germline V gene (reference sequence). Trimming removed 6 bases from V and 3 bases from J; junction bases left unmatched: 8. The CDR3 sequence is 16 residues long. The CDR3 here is CASSLTGGSYTGELFF. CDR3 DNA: TGTGCCAGCAGCCTGACAGGGGGTTCGTACACCGGGGAGCTGTTTTTT.

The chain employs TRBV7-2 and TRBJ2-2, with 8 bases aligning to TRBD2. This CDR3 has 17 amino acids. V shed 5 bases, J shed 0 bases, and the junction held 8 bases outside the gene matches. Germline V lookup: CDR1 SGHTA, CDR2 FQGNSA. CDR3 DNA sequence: TGTGCCAGCAGCCTCCCCCGGACTAGCCCGAACACCGGGGAGCTGTTTTTT. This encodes CASSLPRTSPNTGELFF.

CDR3 sequence: CASSPGSDSTNEKLFF. CDR3 DNA sequence: TGTGCCAGCAGCCCCGGCAGCGATTCAACTAATGAAAAACTGTTTTTT. The chain is built from TRBV9 and TRBJ1-4; D unresolved. Germline-derived CDR1 and CDR2 are SGDLS and YYNGEE. The CDR3 length is 16 residues. Trimming cost V 4 bases and J 0 bases, with 13 bases left between them.

For the CDR3, the DNA is TGTGCCAGCAGCGACGACGGTGGGGCGGGGGCGGGAGATACGCAGTATTTT. It translates to CASSDDGGAGAGDTQYF. V is TRBV9 and J is TRBJ2-3; TRBD2 is a possible D gene (7 bases). Germline CDR1 reads SGDLS; CDR2 reads YYNGEE. V was trimmed by 3 bases and J by 5 bases, leaving 22 bases between them. This CDR3 region has 17 residues.

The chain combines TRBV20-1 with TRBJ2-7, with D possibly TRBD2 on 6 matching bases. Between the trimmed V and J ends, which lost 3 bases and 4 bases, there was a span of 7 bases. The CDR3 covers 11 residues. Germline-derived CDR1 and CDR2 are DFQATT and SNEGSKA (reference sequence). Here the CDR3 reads CSARGGYEQYF. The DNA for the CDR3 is TGCAGTGCTAGGGGGGGTTACGAGCAGTACTTC.

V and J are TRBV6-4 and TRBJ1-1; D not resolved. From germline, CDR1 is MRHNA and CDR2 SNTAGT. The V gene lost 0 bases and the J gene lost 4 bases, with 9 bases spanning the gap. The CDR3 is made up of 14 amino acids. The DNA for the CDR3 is TGTGCCAGCAGTGACTCCGAGGTATCCACTGAAGCTTTCTTT. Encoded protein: CASSDSEVSTEAFF.

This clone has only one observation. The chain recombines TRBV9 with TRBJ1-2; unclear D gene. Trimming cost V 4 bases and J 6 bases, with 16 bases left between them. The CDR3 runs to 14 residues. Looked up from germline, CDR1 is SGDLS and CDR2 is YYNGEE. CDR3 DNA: TGTGCCAGCAGCCCCGAGACCCACAGTCATGGCTACACCTTC. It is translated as CASSPETHSHGYTF.

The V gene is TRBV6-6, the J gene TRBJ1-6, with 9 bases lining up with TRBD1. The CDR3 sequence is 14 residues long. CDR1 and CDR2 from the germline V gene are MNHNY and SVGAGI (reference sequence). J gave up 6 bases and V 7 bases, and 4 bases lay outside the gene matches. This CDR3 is CASTGQGFNSPLHF. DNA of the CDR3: TGTGCCAGCACTGGACAGGGGTTTAATTCACCCCTCCACTTT.

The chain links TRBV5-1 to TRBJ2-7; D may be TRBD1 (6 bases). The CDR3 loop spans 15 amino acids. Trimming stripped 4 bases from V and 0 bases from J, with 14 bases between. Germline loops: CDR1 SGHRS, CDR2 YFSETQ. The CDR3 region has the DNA TGCGCCAGCAGCGAGGGACACGTCAGCTCCTACGAGCAGTACTTC. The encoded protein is CASSEGHVSSYEQYF.

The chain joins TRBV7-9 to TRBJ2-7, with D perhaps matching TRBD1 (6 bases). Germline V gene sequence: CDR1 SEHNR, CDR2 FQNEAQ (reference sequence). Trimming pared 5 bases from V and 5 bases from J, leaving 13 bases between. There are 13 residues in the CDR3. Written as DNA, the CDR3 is TGTGCCAGCAGCGAGACAGGACAAGACGAGCAGTACTTC. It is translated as CASSETGQDEQYF.

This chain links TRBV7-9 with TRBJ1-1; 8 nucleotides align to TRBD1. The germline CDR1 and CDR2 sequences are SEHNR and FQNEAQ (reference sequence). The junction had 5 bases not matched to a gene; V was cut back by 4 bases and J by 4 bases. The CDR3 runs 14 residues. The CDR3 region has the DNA TGTGCCAGCAGCTACTTAACAGGGGGCACTGAAGCTTTCTTT. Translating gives CASSYLTGGTEAFF.

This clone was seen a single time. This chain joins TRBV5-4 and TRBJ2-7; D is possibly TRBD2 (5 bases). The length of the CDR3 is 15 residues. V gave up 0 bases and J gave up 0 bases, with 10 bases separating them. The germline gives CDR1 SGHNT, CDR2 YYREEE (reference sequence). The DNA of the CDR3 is TGTGCCAGCAGCTTGGGAGCTGGGAGCTCCTACGAGCAGTACTTC. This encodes CASSLGAGSSYEQYF.

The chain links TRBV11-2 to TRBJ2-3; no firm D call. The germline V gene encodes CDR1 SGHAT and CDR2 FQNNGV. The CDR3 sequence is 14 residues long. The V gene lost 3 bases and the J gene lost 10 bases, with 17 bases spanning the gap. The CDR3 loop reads CASSFDPLGVPQYF. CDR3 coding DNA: TGTGCCAGCAGCTTCGACCCTCTAGGAGTGCCGCAGTATTTT.

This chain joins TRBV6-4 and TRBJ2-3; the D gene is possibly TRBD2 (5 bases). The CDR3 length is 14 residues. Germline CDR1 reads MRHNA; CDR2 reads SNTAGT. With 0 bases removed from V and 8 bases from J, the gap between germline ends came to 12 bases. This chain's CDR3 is CASSDSKGGLTQYF. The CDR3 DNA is TGTGCCAGCAGTGACTCGAAGGGCGGGCTTACGCAGTATTTT.

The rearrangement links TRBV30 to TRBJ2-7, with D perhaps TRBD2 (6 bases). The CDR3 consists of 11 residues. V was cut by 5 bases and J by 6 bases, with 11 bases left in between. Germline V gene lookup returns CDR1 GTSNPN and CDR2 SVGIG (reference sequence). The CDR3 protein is CAWGGAPEQYF. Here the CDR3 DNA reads TGTGCCTGGGGAGGGGCCCCCGAGCAGTACTTC.

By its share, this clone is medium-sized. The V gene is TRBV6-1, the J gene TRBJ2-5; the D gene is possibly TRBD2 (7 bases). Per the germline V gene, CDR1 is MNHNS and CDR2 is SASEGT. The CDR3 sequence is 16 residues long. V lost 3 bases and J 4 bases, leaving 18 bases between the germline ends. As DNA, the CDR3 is TGTGCCAGCAGTGAGATAACGGGGGGCGGGGGAGAGACCCAGTACTTC. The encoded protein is CASSEITGGGGETQYF.

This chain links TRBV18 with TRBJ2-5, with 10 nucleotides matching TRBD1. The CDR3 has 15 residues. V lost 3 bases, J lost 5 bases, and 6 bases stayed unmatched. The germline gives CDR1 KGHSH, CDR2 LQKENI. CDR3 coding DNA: TGTGCCAGCTCACCTCGACAGGGGGCGGGGGAGACCCAGTACTTC. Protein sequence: CASSPRQGAGETQYF. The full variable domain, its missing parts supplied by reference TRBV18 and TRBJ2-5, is NAGVMQNPRHLVRRRGQEARLRCSPMKGHSHVYWYRQLPEEGLKFMVYLQKENIIDESGMPKERFSAEFPKEGPSILRIQQVVRGDSAAYFCASSPRQGAGETQYFGPGTRLLVL.

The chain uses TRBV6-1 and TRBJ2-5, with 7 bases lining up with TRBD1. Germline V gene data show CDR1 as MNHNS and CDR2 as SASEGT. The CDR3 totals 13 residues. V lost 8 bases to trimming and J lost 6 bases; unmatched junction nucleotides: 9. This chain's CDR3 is CASLGGREKTQYF. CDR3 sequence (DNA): TGTGCCAGCTTAGGGGGCAGGGAAAAGACCCAGTACTTC.

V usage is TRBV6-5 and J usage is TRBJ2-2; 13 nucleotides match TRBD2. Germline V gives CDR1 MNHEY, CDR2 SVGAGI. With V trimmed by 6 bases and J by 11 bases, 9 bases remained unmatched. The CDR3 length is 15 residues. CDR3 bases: TGTGCCAGCAGCCCGGGACTAGCGGGGATAGGAGAGCTGTTTTTT. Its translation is CASSPGLAGIGELFF.

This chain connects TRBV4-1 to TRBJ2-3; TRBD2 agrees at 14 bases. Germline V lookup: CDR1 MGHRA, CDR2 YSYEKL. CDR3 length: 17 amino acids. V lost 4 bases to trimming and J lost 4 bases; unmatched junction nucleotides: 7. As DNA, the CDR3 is TGCGCCAGCAGCCCCGGACTAGCGGGGGGAATGGCAGATACGCAGTATTTT. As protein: CASSPGLAGGMADTQYF.

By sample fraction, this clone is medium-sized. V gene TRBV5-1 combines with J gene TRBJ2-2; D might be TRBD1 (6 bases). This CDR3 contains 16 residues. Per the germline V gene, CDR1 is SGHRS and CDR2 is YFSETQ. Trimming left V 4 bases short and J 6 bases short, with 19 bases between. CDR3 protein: CASSPHLDRFPGELFF. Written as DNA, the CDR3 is TGCGCCAGCAGCCCCCATCTTGACAGGTTCCCCGGGGAGCTGTTTTTT.

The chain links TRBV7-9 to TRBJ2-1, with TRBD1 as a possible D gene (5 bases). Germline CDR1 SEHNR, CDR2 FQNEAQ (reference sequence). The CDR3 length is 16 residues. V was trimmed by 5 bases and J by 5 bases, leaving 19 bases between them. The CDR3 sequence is CASSLQGLGHNNEQFF. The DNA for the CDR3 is TGTGCCAGCAGCCTCCAGGGTCTCGGCCACAACAATGAGCAGTTCTTC.

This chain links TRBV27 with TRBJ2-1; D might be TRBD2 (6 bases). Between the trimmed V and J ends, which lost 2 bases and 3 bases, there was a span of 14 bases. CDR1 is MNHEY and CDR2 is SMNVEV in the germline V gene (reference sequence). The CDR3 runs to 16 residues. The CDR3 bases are TGTGCCAGCAGTTTAGTGGGGGGTGGGTTCTACAATGAGCAGTTCTTC. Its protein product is CASSLVGGGFYNEQFF.

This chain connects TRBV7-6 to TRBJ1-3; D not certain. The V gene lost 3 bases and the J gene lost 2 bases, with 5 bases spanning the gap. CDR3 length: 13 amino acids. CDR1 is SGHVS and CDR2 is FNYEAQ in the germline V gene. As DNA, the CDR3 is TGTGCCAGCAGCTTCGGAGCTGGAAACACCATATATTTT. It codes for CASSFGAGNTIYF.

The CDR3 loop is CASRALAAPSYEQYF. CDR3 coding DNA: TGTGCCAGCAGGGCACTAGCGGCGCCCTCCTACGAGCAGTACTTC. The chain carries TRBV2 and TRBJ2-7; TRBD2 matches 8 bases. The CDR3 consists of 15 residues. V trimming: 6 bases; J trimming: 0 bases; junction bases outside the gene matches: 7. Per germline, CDR1 SNHLY and CDR2 FYNNEI.